A selection of T cell receptor beta chains follows, all from one sample in a study of T cell changes during pregnancy in multiple sclerosis. Sequencing was performed with immunoSEQ multiplex PCR; in TCRdb, only in-frame clones are kept and a portion is missing. This table holds 40,000 to 55,000 clones, about nine tenths found once. This specimen was CD4+ T cells from peripheral blood mononuclear cells, taken after pregnancy. The receptors stem from a female donor with multiple sclerosis, enrolled in a pregnancy study. The CDR3 runs from the conserved cysteine through the conserved F or W. Each record gives: J gene, D gene, V gene, clone size, CDR3 protein, CDR3 DNA. A D gene is named only where the DNA matches it firmly. Clone size appears in some rows only: once, few, many, or a class for an expanded clone.

j_gene: TRBJ1-2; d_gene: TRBD1; v_gene: TRBV28; abundance: NA; CDR3aa: CASSPGQGVGYGYTF; CDR3nt: TGTGCCAGCAGTCCAGGACAGGGGGTAGGCTATGGCTACACCTTC
j_gene: TRBJ1-2; d_gene: TRBD1; v_gene: TRBV7-9; abundance: many; CDR3aa: CASSSIRRGREGYTF; CDR3nt: TGTGCCAGCAGCTCAATTCGGAGGGGGCGTGAGGGCTACACCTTC
j_gene: TRBJ2-1; d_gene: NA; v_gene: TRBV5-4; abundance: NA; CDR3aa: CASSLLEGEQFF; CDR3nt: TGTGCCAGCAGCTTGTTAGAGGGTGAGCAGTTCTTC
j_gene: TRBJ2-2; d_gene: NA; v_gene: TRBV27; abundance: NA; CDR3aa: CASSPVYSGGGELFF; CDR3nt: TGTGCCAGCAGTCCCGTTTACTCCGGTGGCGGGGAGCTGTTTTTT
j_gene: TRBJ1-1; d_gene: TRBD1; v_gene: TRBV5-1; abundance: NA; CDR3aa: CASSGGQGKGTEAFF; CDR3nt: TGCGCCAGCAGCGGGGGACAGGGGAAAGGCACTGAAGCTTTCTTT
j_gene: TRBJ2-3; d_gene: NA; v_gene: TRBV18; abundance: NA; CDR3aa: CASSPPGQTTDTQYF; CDR3nt: TGTGCCAGCTCACCACCCGGACAGACGACAGATACGCAGTATTTT
j_gene: TRBJ2-7; d_gene: NA; v_gene: TRBV5-4; abundance: once; CDR3aa: CASSLDGPSYEQYF; CDR3nt: TGTGCCAGCAGCTTGGACGGTCCCTCCTACGAGCAGTACTTC
j_gene: TRBJ2-3; d_gene: NA; v_gene: TRBV7-3; abundance: NA; CDR3aa: CASSSATHTDTQYF; CDR3nt: TGTGCCAGCAGCTCTGCGACTCACACAGATACGCAGTATTTT
j_gene: TRBJ1-2; d_gene: TRBD1; v_gene: TRBV18; abundance: NA; CDR3aa: CASSPPGTGYGYTF; CDR3nt: TGTGCCAGCTCACCTCCAGGGACAGGCTATGGCTACACCTTC
j_gene: TRBJ2-5; d_gene: TRBD1; v_gene: TRBV29-1; abundance: NA; CDR3aa: CSVGGGQGSETQYF; CDR3nt: TGCAGCGTTGGGGGAGGACAGGGGTCCGAGACCCAGTACTTC
j_gene: TRBJ1-4; d_gene: TRBD1; v_gene: TRBV19; abundance: NA; CDR3aa: CAAQGTGGRKLFF; CDR3nt: TGTGCCGCTCAGGGGACAGGGGGTCGAAAACTGTTTTTT
j_gene: TRBJ2-1; d_gene: NA; v_gene: TRBV7-2; abundance: NA; CDR3aa: CASSLENRQRIRNEQFF; CDR3nt: TGTGCCAGCAGCTTAGAGAACCGGCAGAGGATACGGAATGAGCAGTTCTTC
j_gene: TRBJ2-3; d_gene: TRBD1; v_gene: TRBV5-1; abundance: NA; CDR3aa: CASSPGQGTPDTQYF; CDR3nt: TGCGCCAGCAGTCCGGGACAGGGGACTCCAGATACGCAGTATTTT
j_gene: TRBJ1-2; d_gene: TRBD1; v_gene: TRBV28; abundance: NA; CDR3aa: CASSGQGSGYTF; CDR3nt: TGTGCCAGCAGCGGACAGGGTAGTGGCTACACCTTC
j_gene: TRBJ2-5; d_gene: TRBD1; v_gene: TRBV4-1; abundance: NA; CDR3aa: CASSQPSGGQETQYF; CDR3nt: TGCGCCAGCAGCCAACCCTCAGGGGGACAAGAGACCCAGTACTTC
j_gene: TRBJ1-4; d_gene: NA; v_gene: TRBV30; abundance: NA; CDR3aa: CAWSGRKEKLFF; CDR3nt: TGTGCCTGGAGTGGGCGGAAAGAAAAACTGTTTTTT
j_gene: TRBJ1-1; d_gene: TRBD1; v_gene: TRBV2; abundance: NA; CDR3aa: CASTQTGGTEAFF; CDR3nt: TGTGCCAGCACCCAAACAGGGGGCACTGAAGCTTTCTTT
j_gene: TRBJ1-1; d_gene: NA; v_gene: TRBV10-3; abundance: NA; CDR3aa: CAISGGRMNTEAFF; CDR3nt: TGTGCCATCAGTGGGGGGCGCATGAACACTGAAGCTTTCTTT
j_gene: TRBJ2-3; d_gene: NA; v_gene: TRBV5-1; abundance: many; CDR3aa: CASSLGGQLFNRDTQYF; CDR3nt: TGCGCCAGCAGCTTGGGAGGACAGCTTTTCAACCGAGATACGCAGTATTTT
j_gene: TRBJ2-3; d_gene: TRBD2; v_gene: TRBV7-2; abundance: NA; CDR3aa: CASTWGSGNTDTQYF; CDR3nt: TGTGCCAGCACCTGGGGTAGCGGGAACACAGATACGCAGTATTTT
j_gene: TRBJ2-3; d_gene: TRBD2; v_gene: TRBV6-1; abundance: once; CDR3aa: CASSEVAGGTDTQYF; CDR3nt: TGTGCCAGCAGTGAAGTAGCGGGAGGCACAGATACGCAGTATTTT
j_gene: TRBJ2-7; d_gene: NA; v_gene: TRBV28; abundance: NA; CDR3aa: CASSDGGIYEQYF; CDR3nt: TGTGCCAGCAGTGACGGGGGAATCTACGAGCAGTACTTC
j_gene: TRBJ1-5; d_gene: TRBD1; v_gene: TRBV23-1; abundance: NA; CDR3aa: CASSPGDRGPYSNQPQHF; CDR3nt: TGCGCCAGCAGTCCGGGGGACAGGGGCCCTTATAGCAATCAGCCCCAGCATTTT
j_gene: TRBJ1-3; d_gene: NA; v_gene: TRBV29-1; abundance: NA; CDR3aa: CSVVGAGNTIYF; CDR3nt: TGCAGCGTCGTCGGGGCTGGAAACACCATATATTTT